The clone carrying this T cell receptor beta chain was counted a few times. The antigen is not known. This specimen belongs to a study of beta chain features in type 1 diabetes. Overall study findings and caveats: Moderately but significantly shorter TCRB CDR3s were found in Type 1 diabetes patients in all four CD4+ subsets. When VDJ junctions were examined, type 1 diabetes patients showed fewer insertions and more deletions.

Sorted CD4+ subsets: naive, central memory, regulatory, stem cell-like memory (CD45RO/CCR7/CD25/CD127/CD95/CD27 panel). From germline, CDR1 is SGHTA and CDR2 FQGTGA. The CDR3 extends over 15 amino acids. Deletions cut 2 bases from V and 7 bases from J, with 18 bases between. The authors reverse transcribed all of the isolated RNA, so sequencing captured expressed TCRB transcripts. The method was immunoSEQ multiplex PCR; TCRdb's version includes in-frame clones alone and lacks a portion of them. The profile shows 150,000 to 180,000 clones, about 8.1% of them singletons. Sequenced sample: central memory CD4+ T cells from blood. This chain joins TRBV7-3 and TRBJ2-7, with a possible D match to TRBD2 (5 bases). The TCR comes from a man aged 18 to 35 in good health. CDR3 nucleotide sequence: TGTGCCAGCAGCTTATACCGGACTTCCTCGGGTGAGCAGTACTTC. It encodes CASSLYRTSSGEQYF.